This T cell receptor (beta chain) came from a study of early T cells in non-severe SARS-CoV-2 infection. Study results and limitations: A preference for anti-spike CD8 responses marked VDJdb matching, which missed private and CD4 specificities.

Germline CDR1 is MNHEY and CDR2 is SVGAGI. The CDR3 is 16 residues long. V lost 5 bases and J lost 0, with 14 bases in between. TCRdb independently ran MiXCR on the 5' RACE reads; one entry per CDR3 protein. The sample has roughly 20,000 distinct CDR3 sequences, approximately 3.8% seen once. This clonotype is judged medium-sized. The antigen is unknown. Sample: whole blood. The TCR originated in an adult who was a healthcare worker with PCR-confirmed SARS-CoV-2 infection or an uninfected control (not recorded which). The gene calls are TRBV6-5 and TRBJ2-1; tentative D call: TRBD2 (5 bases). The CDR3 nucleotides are TGTGCCAGCAGTGCCCTTTCGGGGAGCTCCTACAATGAGCAGTTCTTC. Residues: CASSALSGSSYNEQFF.